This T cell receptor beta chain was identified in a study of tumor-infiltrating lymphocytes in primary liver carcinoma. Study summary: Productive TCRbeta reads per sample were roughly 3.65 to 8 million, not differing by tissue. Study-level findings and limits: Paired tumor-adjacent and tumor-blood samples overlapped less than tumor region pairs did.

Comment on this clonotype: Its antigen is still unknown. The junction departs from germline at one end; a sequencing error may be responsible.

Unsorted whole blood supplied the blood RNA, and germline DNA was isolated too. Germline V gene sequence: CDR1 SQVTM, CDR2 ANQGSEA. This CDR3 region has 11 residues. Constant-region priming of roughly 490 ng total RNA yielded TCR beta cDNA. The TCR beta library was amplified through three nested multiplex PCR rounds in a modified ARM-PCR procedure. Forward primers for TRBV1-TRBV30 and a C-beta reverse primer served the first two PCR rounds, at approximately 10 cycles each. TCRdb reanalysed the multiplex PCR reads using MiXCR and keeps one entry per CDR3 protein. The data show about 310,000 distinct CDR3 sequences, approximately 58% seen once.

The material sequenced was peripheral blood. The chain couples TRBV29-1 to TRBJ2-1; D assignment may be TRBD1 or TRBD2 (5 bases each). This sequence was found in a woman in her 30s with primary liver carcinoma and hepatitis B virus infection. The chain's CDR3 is CSSGLNNGQFF. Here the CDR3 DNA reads TGCAGCTCGGGGCTGAACAATGGGCAGTTCTTC.